Presented here are 28 T cell receptor beta chains from one specimen sequenced in a study of molecular identifiers for immune sequencing clone quantification. A single record per CDR3 protein comes from TCRdb applying MiXCR to the PCR reads. The data contain about 500,000 distinct CDR3 sequences, about a fifth of them seen just once; the ten biggest clones take up about 0.8%. Sequencing was done on a sample of naive CD8+ T cells from blood, with Jurkat cell RNA spiked in. Documented subset: FACS-sorted CD8+CD4-CCR7+CD45RA+ naive T cells. These receptors all come from a human donor in good health. Some libraries in this study had Jurkat cell RNA spiked in.

This chain uses TRBV6-2 or TRBV6-3 with TRBJ2-2; D is undetermined. Germline CDR1 is MNHEY and CDR2 is SVGEGT. V was trimmed by 2 bases and J by 5 bases, leaving 6 bases between them. There are 13 residues in the CDR3. CDR3 nucleotides: TGTGCCAGCAGTTACGCCGTTACCGGGGAGCTGTTTTTT. Encoded protein: CASSYAVTGELFF.

This clonotype was observed at least ten times. This chain links TRBV13 with TRBJ2-3, with 14 bases lining up with TRBD2. Trimming at V came to 3 bases and at J to 11 bases, leaving 4 bases not matched to a gene. Germline V gene lookup returns CDR1 PRHDT and CDR2 FYEKMQ (reference sequence). The CDR3 runs 14 residues. For the CDR3, the DNA is TGTGCCAGCAGCTTCGGACTAGCGGGGGGTGTGCAGTATTTT. Translation gives CASSFGLAGGVQYF. The full variable domain, rest sourced from reference TRBV13 and TRBJ2-3, is AAGVIQSPRHLIKEKRETATLKCYPIPRHDTVYWYQQGPGQDPQFLISFYEKMQSDKGSIPDRFSAQQFSDYHSELNMSSLELGDSALYFCASSFGLAGGVQYFGPGTRLTVL.

Ten or more counts support this clonotype. The chain recombines TRBV25-1 with TRBJ1-1, with 9 bases matching TRBD1. The CDR3 runs 13 residues. After removal of 7 bases from V and 4 bases from J, the junction contained 4 bases not matched to a gene. Germline CDR1 and CDR2: MGHDK and SYGVNS. The CDR3 loop is CASTMTGGTEAFF. The CDR3 DNA follows: TGTGCCAGCACAATGACAGGGGGCACTGAAGCTTTCTTT.

This clonotype was detected a few times. V is TRBV27 and J is TRBJ1-2; 7 bases align to TRBD1. V lost 6 bases and J lost 4; bases outside the gene matches: 17. The CDR3 has 17 residues. The germline CDR1 and CDR2 sequences are MNHEY and SMNVEV (reference sequence). The CDR3 loop reads CASSLILPGRGSYGYTF. CDR3 nucleotide sequence: TGTGCCAGCAGCTTAATCCTCCCGGGCAGGGGGAGCTATGGCTACACCTTC.

This clonotype was observed a few times. V gene TRBV20-1 combines with J gene TRBJ2-5; D is perhaps TRBD1 (6 bases). Germline CDR1 DFQATT, CDR2 SNEGSKA (reference sequence). Trimming cost V 0 bases and J 0 bases, with 11 bases left between them. The CDR3 is 15 residues long. CDR3 nucleotides: TGCAGTGCTAGAGATCGTGGGACATACCAAGAGACCCAGTACTTC. Protein product: CSARDRGTYQETQYF.

Turning to this clonotype: The junction does not match germline at one end; this may be a read error. V and J are TRBV27 and TRBJ2-5, with 8 bases lining up with TRBD2. The CDR3 runs to 17 residues. CDR1 is MNHEY, CDR2 SMNVEV, per germline (reference sequence). The CDR3 sequence is CASSLGGLGSGKESQYF. CDR3 nucleotides: TGTGCCAGCAGTTTAGGGGGCCTTGGTAGCGGGAAAGAGTCCCAGTACTTC.

This clonotype has at least ten counts. The V and J genes are TRBV4-1 and TRBJ2-7, with D maybe TRBD1 (6 bases). CDR1 and CDR2 from the germline V gene are MGHRA and YSYEKL. V was shortened by 0 bases and J by 6 bases, with 15 bases between the two germline ends. CDR3 size: 15 residues. CDR3 sequence: CASSQDDLGGGEQYF. In DNA form, the CDR3 reads TGCGCCAGCAGCCAAGATGATTTAGGGGGTGGCGAGCAGTACTTC.

The rearrangement uses TRBV19 and TRBJ1-5, with D hard to call. The CDR3 runs to 13 residues. Germline-derived CDR1 and CDR2 are LNHDA and SQIVND (reference sequence). V was clipped by 3 bases and J by 10 bases, with 13 bases between them. CDR3 bases: TGTGCCAGTAGTATGGGTAGGGCAAAACCCCAGCATTTT. Protein product: CASSMGRAKPQHF.

Comments on this clonotype: The final CDR3 position lacks the conserved phenylalanine or tryptophan, pointing to a likely read error. J is TRBJ2-7 and V is TRBV3-1; D ambiguous. CDR3 length equals 12 residues. The V gene lost 1 base and the J gene lost 3 bases, with 4 bases spanning the gap. Germline V CDR1 and CDR2: LGHDT, YNNKEL (reference sequence). CDR3 DNA sequence: TGTGCCAGCAGCCAAGTCTTCTACGAGCAGTACCTC. It encodes CASSQVFYEQYL.

The rearrangement uses TRBV6-6 and TRBJ1-1, with unresolved D. The CDR3 has 17 amino acids. Per germline, CDR1 MNHNY and CDR2 SVGAGI (reference sequence). V was clipped by 7 bases and J by 2 bases, with 23 bases between them. The CDR3 nucleotides are TGTGCCAGCAAGGGTGAGCCACTAATCAGGATAAACACTGAAGCTTTCTTT. As protein: CASKGEPLIRINTEAFF.

The genes are TRBV20-1 and TRBJ1-1; unclear D gene. Germline V gives CDR1 DFQATT, CDR2 SNEGSKA (reference sequence). This CDR3 comprises 15 residues. V gave up 0 bases and J gave up 3 bases, with 14 bases separating them. CDR3 amino acids: CSARDKGQWYTEAFF. In DNA, the CDR3 is TGCAGTGCTAGAGATAAGGGCCAGTGGTACACTGAAGCTTTCTTT.

This clonotype was seen repeatedly, ten times or more. The rearrangement uses TRBV20-1 and TRBJ2-5, with 10 bases identical to TRBD2. Germline CDR1 reads DFQATT; CDR2 reads SNEGSKA (reference sequence). Trimming took 3 bases from V and 1 from J; bases not matched to a gene: 5. This CDR3 region has 15 residues. The CDR3: CSARSLAGAQETQYF. CDR3 bases: TGCAGTGCTAGGTCCCTAGCGGGGGCCCAAGAGACCCAGTACTTC.

This clonotype was seen a handful of times. The rearrangement uses TRBV30 and TRBJ1-2; 9 positions match TRBD1. The CDR3 has 13 amino acids. V was pared by 4 bases and J by 6 bases, with 6 bases of the junction left unmatched. Germline assignment: CDR1 GTSNPN and CDR2 SVGIG (reference sequence). CDR3 in DNA: TGTGCCTGGAAAGCACAGGGGGCCAATGGCTACACCTTC. Encoded protein: CAWKAQGANGYTF.

This clonotype was detected many times. The chain recombines TRBV7-9 with TRBJ2-7; perhaps TRBD2 as D (6 bases). Per the germline V gene, CDR1 is SEHNR and CDR2 is FQNEAQ (reference sequence). V lost 1 base and J 3 bases, leaving 13 bases between the germline ends. The CDR3 extends over 15 amino acids. CDR3 DNA: TGTGCCAGCAGCTTAGAGCTAGCGCCAGACTACGAGCAGTACTTC. Translating gives CASSLELAPDYEQYF.

This clonotype was seen a few times. The rearrangement joins TRBV30 to TRBJ2-7; a weak D match, TRBD2 (6 bases). Germline V lookup: CDR1 GTSNPN, CDR2 SVGIG (reference sequence). V was cut by 0 bases and J by 4 bases, with 13 bases left in between. The CDR3 consists of 14 residues. CDR3 bases: TGTGCCTGGAGTGTAGACGCGGGATCTTACGAGCAGTACTTC. Residues: CAWSVDAGSYEQYF. The full variable domain, its missing parts supplied by reference TRBV30 and TRBJ2-7, is SQTIHQWPATLVQPVGSPLSLECTVEGTSNPNLYWYRQAAGRGLQLLFYSVGIGQISSEVPQNLSASRPQDRQFILSSKKLLLSDSGFYLCAWSVDAGSYEQYFGPGTRLTVT.

Worth noting for this clonotype: One base away lies a much larger clone, so this may be a sequencing read error. The chain employs TRBV6-2 or TRBV6-3 and TRBJ2-1; TRBD2 is a possible D gene (6 bases). The V end lost 6 bases, the J end lost 6 bases, and 15 bases lay between the germline ends. The CDR3 has 14 amino acids. Per the germline V gene, CDR1 is MNHEY and CDR2 is SVGEGT. The CDR3 is CASSYRGTANEQFF. In DNA form, the CDR3 reads TGTGCCAGCAGCTACCGAGGGACTGCCAATGAGCAGTTCTTC.

This clonotype was detected a few times. J is TRBJ2-7 and V is TRBV7-9; no definite D call. CDR3 length equals 13 residues. Germline V gives CDR1 SEHNR, CDR2 FQNEAQ (reference sequence). V was clipped by 6 bases and J by 0 bases, with 9 bases between them. The CDR3 here is CASRTGHSYEQYF. CDR3 bases: TGTGCCAGCAGAACCGGGCACTCCTACGAGCAGTACTTC.

About this clonotype itself: The junction shows a germline mismatch at one end, possibly a read error. The chain has TRBV5-6 and TRBJ1-4; D not certain. The CDR3 extends over 16 amino acids. Germline V gene lookup returns CDR1 SGHDT and CDR2 YYEEEE. In DNA, the CDR3 is TGTACCAGCAGCTTCGTCCCATCCGCAACTAATGAAAAACTGTTTTTT. Translated: CTSSFVPSATNEKLFF. Combining the CDR3 with reference TRBV5-6 and TRBJ1-4 gives the whole variable domain DAGVTQSPTHLIKTRGQQVTLRCSPKSGHDTVSWYQQALGQGPQFIFQYYEEEERQRGNFPDRFSGHQFPNYSSELNVNALLLGDSALYLCTSSFVPSATNEKLFFGSGTQLSVL.

This clonotype was recorded many times. The V and J genes are TRBV7-9 and TRBJ2-3, with a tentative D call TRBD1 (6 bases). Germline V gene data show CDR1 as SEHNR and CDR2 as FQNEAQ (reference sequence). The germline V and J ends were trimmed by 6 bases and 6 bases, with 25 bases remaining between them. The CDR3 is made up of 17 amino acids. CDR3 DNA sequence: TGTGCCAGCAGTCAAGGGCTCCGACAGGACATCAGGGATACGCAGTATTTT. Translation gives CASSQGLRQDIRDTQYF.

This clonotype has at least ten counts. The V gene is TRBV6-2 or TRBV6-3, the J gene TRBJ1-5, with D possibly TRBD1 on 6 matching bases. The V gene's germline CDR1 is MNHEY and CDR2 SVGEGT. V gave up 4 bases and J gave up 7 bases, with 11 bases separating them. The length of the CDR3 is 13 residues. For the CDR3, the DNA is TGTGCCAGCAGTTGGAGAACAGGGCAGCCCCAGCATTTT. Protein sequence: CASSWRTGQPQHF.

Points on this clonotype: This may arise from a read error, as a much more abundant clone is one base away. The rearrangement joins TRBV29-1 to TRBJ1-2; a possible D gene is TRBD1 (5 bases). In germline, CDR1 is SQVTM, CDR2 ANQGSEA. With 0 bases removed from V and 3 bases from J, the gap between germline ends came to 14 bases. This CDR3 region has 15 residues. CDR3 sequence reads: CSVEDLGRGDYGYTF. The CDR3 nucleotides are TGCAGCGTTGAAGATCTGGGGCGGGGTGACTATGGCTACACCTTC.

This clonotype was seen at least ten times. The gene calls are TRBV12-3 or TRBV12-4 and TRBJ2-3; no reliable D call. CDR3 length: 13 residues. V lost 3 bases and J 2 bases, leaving 6 bases between the germline ends. CDR3 DNA sequence: TGTGCCAGCAGTTTTGAGGACACAGATACGCAGTATTTT. Translation gives CASSFEDTDTQYF.

This clonotype came up many times. The chain recombines TRBV6-6 with TRBJ2-7; D is perhaps TRBD1 (8 bases). Trimming took off 5 bases at V and 2 bases at J, with 13 bases between the two ends. The CDR3 has 14 amino acids. The germline CDR1 and CDR2 sequences are MNHNY and SVGAGI (reference sequence). The DNA for the CDR3 is TGTGCCAGCAGTGCACAGGGGGGGGCCTACGAGCAGTACTTC. As protein: CASSAQGGAYEQYF.

This clonotype showed up just a few times. This rearrangement joins TRBV29-1 to TRBJ1-5, with D perhaps matching TRBD1 (6 bases). CDR1 is SQVTM and CDR2 is ANQGSEA in the germline V gene. The CDR3 runs to 14 residues. V was clipped by 4 bases and J by 0 bases, with 10 bases between them. CDR3 DNA sequence: TGCAGCGTTGCACAGGGAAATAGCAATCAGCCCCAGCATTTT. Translated, it gives CSVAQGNSNQPQHF.

This clonotype was counted a few times. The chain has TRBV10-3 and TRBJ2-5; D possibly uses TRBD1 or TRBD2 (5 bases each). V dropped 3 bases and J dropped 7 bases, with 15 bases sitting between them. The CDR3 has 14 amino acids. The germline V gene encodes CDR1 ENHRY and CDR2 SYGVKD. The CDR3, as DNA: TGTGCCATCAGTGAATTCCGGGACGATAGGACCCAGTACTTC. Protein: CAISEFRDDRTQYF.

This clonotype was seen repeatedly, ten times or more. The chain is built from TRBV24-1 and TRBJ2-7; tentatively, D is TRBD2 (6 bases). Trimming took 8 bases from V and 6 from J, leaving 13 bases between them. The germline V gene has CDR1 KGHDR and CDR2 SFDVKD. The length of the CDR3 is 12 residues. CDR3 loop: CATTSPGGEQYF. CDR3 nucleotides: TGTGCCACCACTAGCCCCGGGGGCGAGCAGTACTTC.

V and J are TRBV11-1 and TRBJ2-5, with TRBD1 matching over 9 bases. This CDR3 spans 15 amino acids. The V and J ends lost 4 bases and 2 bases, in that order; junction bases with no gene match: 5. The V gene's germline CDR1 is SGHAT and CDR2 FQDESV (reference sequence). The CDR3 DNA sequence: TGTGCCAGCAGCTCGGGACAGGGAGGACAAGAGACCCAGTACTTC. Residues: CASSSGQGGQETQYF. Together with reference TRBV11-1 and TRBJ2-5, the CDR3 gives the full variable domain: EAEVAQSPRYKITEKSQAVAFWCDPISGHATLYWYRQILGQGPELLVQFQDESVVDDSQLPKDRFSAERLKGVDSTLKIQPAELGDSAMYLCASSSGQGGQETQYFGPGTRLLVL.

The chain links TRBV5-5 to TRBJ1-2; 8 bases are shared with TRBD1. Germline V gives CDR1 SGHKS, CDR2 YYEKEE (reference sequence). This CDR3 has 16 residues. V lost 4 bases to trimming and J lost 4 bases; unmatched junction nucleotides: 12. The CDR3 protein is CASSTGQGGTPYGYTF. The CDR3, as DNA: TGTGCCAGCAGCACCGGACAGGGAGGAACCCCCTATGGCTACACCTTC.